This T cell receptor (beta chain) was found in a study of blood T cell repertoires in COVID-19. About the study: Researchers got acute and convalescent COVID-19 samples from the United States, Italy and Spain. From T cells, B-cell-depleted T cells, or PBMCs came the material, which was cDNA or gDNA.

Original data processing: Reference gene primer amplification in the assay estimated nucleated cell counts. TCRdb's copy holds only in-frame clones and misses some; the assay was immunoSEQ multiplex PCR. V and J calls and clone size are those listed in that table; D and trimming were worked out from the DNA. The sample holds over 110,000 clones, 65% to 80% seen once. The TCR originated in a woman in her sixties with acute or convalescent COVID-19. Sequenced material: peripheral blood.

The CDR3 spells CASGFSTTGGNGYTF. The CDR3 coding sequence is TGTGCTAGTGGTTTTTCCACGACAGGGGGGAATGGCTACACCTTC. V is TRBV12-5 and J is TRBJ1-2; 9 nucleotides line up with TRBD1. This CDR3 region has 15 residues. The junction had 8 bases not matched to a gene; V was cut back by 3 bases and J by 6 bases. Per germline, CDR1 LGHNT and CDR2 FRNRAP.